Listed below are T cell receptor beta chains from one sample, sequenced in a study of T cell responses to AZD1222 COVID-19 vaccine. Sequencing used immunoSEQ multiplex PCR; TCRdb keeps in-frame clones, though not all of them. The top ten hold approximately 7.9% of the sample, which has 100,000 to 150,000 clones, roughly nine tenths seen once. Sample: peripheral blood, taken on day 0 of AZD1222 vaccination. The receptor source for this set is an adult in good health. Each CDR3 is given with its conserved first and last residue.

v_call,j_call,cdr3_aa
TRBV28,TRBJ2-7,CASSLLAGRGNEQYF
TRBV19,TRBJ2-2,CASTLDRTRGELFF
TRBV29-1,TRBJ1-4,CSAFQGTGEKLFF
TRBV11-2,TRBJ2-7,CASSLEALSYEQYF
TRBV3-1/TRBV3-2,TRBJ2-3,CASSLRGFGTDTQYF
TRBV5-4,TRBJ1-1,CASSLEQGGTEAFF
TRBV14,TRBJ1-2,CASSQVGVAGYTF
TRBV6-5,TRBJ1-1,CASRDRANTEAFF
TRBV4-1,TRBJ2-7,CASSQDDRLSYEQYF
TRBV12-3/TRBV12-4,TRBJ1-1,CASTQQGRSEAFF
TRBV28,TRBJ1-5,CASSPRGQGPQHF
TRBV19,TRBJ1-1,CASSIRPNQNTEAFF
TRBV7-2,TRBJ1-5,CASSLGQGASQPQHF
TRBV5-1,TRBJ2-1,CASSRGTGSYNEQFF
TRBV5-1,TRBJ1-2,CASSLGEAGYGYTF
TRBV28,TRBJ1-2,CASSKPPGTAYGYTF
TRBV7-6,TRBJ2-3,CASSMGLRTDTQYF
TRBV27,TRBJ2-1,CASSFFGTSGGRNNEQFF
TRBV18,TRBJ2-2,CASCVDGGTGELFF
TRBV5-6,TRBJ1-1,CASSLLGNTEAFF
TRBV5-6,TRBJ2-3,CASSGDRETTQYF
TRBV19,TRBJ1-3,CASTTGTAGNTIYF
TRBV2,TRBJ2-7,CASSEGGYYEQYF
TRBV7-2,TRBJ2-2,CASSFPSGRSTGELFF
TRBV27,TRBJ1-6,CASRQIRISGTVNSPLHF
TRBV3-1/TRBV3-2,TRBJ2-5,CASSSGTGQETQYF
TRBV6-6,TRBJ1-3,CASYRETGNTIYF
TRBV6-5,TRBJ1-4,CASAAYEKLFF
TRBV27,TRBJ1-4,CASSPRAATNEKLFF